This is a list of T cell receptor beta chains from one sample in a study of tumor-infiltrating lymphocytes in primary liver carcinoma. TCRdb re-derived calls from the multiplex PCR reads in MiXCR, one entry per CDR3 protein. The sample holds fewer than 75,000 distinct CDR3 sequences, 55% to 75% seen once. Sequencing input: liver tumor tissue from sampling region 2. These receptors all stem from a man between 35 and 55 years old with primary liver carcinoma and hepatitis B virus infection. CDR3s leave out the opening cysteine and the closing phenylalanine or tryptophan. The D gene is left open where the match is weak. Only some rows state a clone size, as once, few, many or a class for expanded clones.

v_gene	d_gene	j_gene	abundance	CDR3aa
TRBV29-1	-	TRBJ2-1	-	SVLDSEEF
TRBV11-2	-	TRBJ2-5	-	AGSLTAWGSGETQY
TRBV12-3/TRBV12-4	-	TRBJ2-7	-	ASIMGIGVSYEQY
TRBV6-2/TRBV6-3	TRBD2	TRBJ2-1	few	ASRTSGRTEQF
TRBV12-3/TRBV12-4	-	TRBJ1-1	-	ASTVASGHTETF
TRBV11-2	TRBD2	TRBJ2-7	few	ASSLREGRTSGLSYYEQY
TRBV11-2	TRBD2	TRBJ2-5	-	ASSLGGGDQETRY
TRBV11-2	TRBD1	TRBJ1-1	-	ASSPSRGLMNTAAF
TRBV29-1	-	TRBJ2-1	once	SVDPSWCSYNEQF
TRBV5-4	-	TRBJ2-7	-	ASSSGLGVQY
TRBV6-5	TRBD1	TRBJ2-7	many	ASSPGQGTSSYEQY
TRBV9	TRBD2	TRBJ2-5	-	ASSDRLAGPTQY
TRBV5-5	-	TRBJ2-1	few	ASSPGQCSYNEQF
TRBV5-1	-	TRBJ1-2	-	ASSLASFAEYGYT
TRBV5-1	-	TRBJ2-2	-	VSSVGQGDSTGELF
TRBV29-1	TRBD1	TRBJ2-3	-	SVSGTGASYTQY
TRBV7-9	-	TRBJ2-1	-	ASSLGNTRDEQF
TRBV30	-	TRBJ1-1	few	AWTPGPNTEAF
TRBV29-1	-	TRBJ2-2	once	SVELVAGATVELF
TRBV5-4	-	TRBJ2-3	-	ANSEKDGTDTQY
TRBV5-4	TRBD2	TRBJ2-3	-	ASGPEIVLAGSDTQY
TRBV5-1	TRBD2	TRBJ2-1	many	ASSPAGTSVRGEQF
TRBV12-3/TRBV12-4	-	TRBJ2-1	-	VSSFGGTDNEQF
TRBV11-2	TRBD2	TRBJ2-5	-	VNSRTPGGGTETQY
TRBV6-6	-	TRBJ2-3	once	ASSYSNSGTDIQY
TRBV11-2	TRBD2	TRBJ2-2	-	ACSLYTLTSANNGELF
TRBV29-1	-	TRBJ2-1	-	SIYCNEQF
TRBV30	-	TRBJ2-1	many	ALKWYNEQF
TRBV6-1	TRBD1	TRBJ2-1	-	FSRGTGGMGEQF